This passage covers 13 T cell receptor beta chains from one sample sequenced in a study of PD-1 blockade in classical Hodgkin lymphoma. All the patients suffered relapse after autologous stem cell transplantation, and brentuximab vedotin exposure differed. TCRdb keeps only in-frame clones here, not all; method: immunoSEQ multiplex PCR. The table records approximately 24,000 clones, approximately 82% of them present only once. The sequencing used peripheral blood mononuclear cells (PBMCs), collected before the second cycle of nivolumab. All receptors come from a human donor with classical Hodgkin lymphoma.

This chain connects TRBV5-4 to TRBJ1-2; D gene uncertain. The CDR3 runs to 13 residues. Trimming cost V 4 bases and J 8 bases, with 15 bases left between them. Per the germline V gene, CDR1 is SGHNT and CDR2 is YYREEE (reference sequence). CDR3 sequence (DNA): TGTGCCAGCAGCGCGGGTCGAGGATTGGGCTACACCTTC. Its translation: CASSAGRGLGYTF.

V is TRBV11-2 and J is TRBJ2-3; TRBD1 matches at 9 bases. The CDR3 spans 15 residues. The ends lost 5 bases at V and 4 bases at J; junction bases unmatched: 7. Germline CDR1 SGHAT, CDR2 FQNNGV. CDR3 sequence reads: CASSPGQGRADTQYF. The DNA of the CDR3 is TGTGCCAGCAGCCCCGGACAGGGGAGGGCAGATACGCAGTATTTT.

The V gene is TRBV30, the J gene TRBJ2-7; D gene ambiguous. Trimming pared 0 bases from V and 6 bases from J, leaving 12 bases between. Germline CDR1 and CDR2: GTSNPN and SVGIG (reference sequence). The CDR3 covers 13 residues. CDR3 DNA sequence: TGTGCCTGGAGTGTACGGTGGGAAGGCGAGCAGTACTTC. It specifies CAWSVRWEGEQYF. The whole variable domain, remainder taken from reference TRBV30 and TRBJ2-7, is SQTIHQWPATLVQPVGSPLSLECTVEGTSNPNLYWYRQAAGRGLQLLFYSVGIGQISSEVPQNLSASRPQDRQFILSSKKLLLSDSGFYLCAWSVRWEGEQYFGPGTRLTVT.

CDR3 in amino acids: CASSQASLSSGGQETQYF. The DNA of the CDR3 is TGTGCCAGCAGCCAAGCATCGCTCTCTAGCGGGGGTCAAGAGACCCAGTACTTC. The chain carries TRBV5-4 and TRBJ2-5; TRBD2 matches 10 bases. Germline V gene sequence: CDR1 SGHNT, CDR2 YYREEE (reference sequence). CDR3 length: 18 residues. Unmatched junction bases numbered 14, after V lost 4 bases and J lost 2 bases.

CDR3 residues: CASSIRQAPLNNSPLHF. The CDR3 coding sequence is TGTGCCAGCAGCATCCGACAGGCCCCGCTAAATAATTCACCCCTCCACTTT. The chain is built from TRBV7-9 and TRBJ1-6; D might be TRBD1 (6 bases). V lost 5 bases to trimming and J lost 5 bases, with 19 bases between them. Germline assignment: CDR1 SEHNR and CDR2 FQNEAQ (reference sequence). CDR3 length equals 17 residues.

CDR3 nucleotides: TGTGCCTGGAGTCCCTCTTGGGGCTACACCTTC. Translation gives CAWSPSWGYTF. This chain connects TRBV30 to TRBJ1-2; D not certain. This CDR3 is 11 amino acids long. V was shortened by 2 bases and J by 8 bases, with 9 bases between the two germline ends. Germline-derived CDR1 and CDR2 are GTSNPN and SVGIG (reference sequence). The complete variable domain, with remaining parts taken from reference TRBV30 and TRBJ1-2, reads SQTIHQWPATLVQPVGSPLSLECTVEGTSNPNLYWYRQAAGRGLQLLFYSVGIGQISSEVPQNLSASRPQDRQFILSSKKLLLSDSGFYLCAWSPSWGYTFGSGTRLTVV.

This clone was observed a single time. This sequence joins TRBV4-1 and TRBJ1-1; D gene uncertain. This CDR3 contains 16 residues. The germline V and J ends were trimmed by 4 bases and 5 bases, with 20 bases remaining between them. Germline V lookup: CDR1 MGHRA, CDR2 YSYEKL. The CDR3 loop is CASSLSPAGGRTEAFF. CDR3 in DNA: TGCGCCAGCAGCCTCTCCCCGGCGGGAGGTCGAACTGAAGCTTTCTTT.

J is TRBJ2-2 and V is TRBV5-1; TRBD2 matches at 7 bases. The CDR3 totals 16 residues. Germline CDR1 is SGHRS and CDR2 is YFSETQ. After removal of 1 base from V and 0 bases from J, the junction contained 3 bases not matched to a gene. CDR3 in amino acids: CASSLLAGANTGELFF. In DNA form, the CDR3 reads TGCGCCAGCAGCTTGCTTGCGGGGGCGAACACCGGGGAGCTGTTTTTT.

The V gene is TRBV7-9, the J gene TRBJ1-1; 8 bases are shared with TRBD1. Per germline, CDR1 SEHNR and CDR2 FQNEAQ (reference sequence). The J segment lost 5 bases and the V segment lost 5 bases, leaving 7 bases of the junction unmatched. The CDR3 sequence is 14 residues long. CDR3 protein: CASSQDRAGTEAFF. The CDR3, as DNA: TGTGCCAGCAGCCAGGACAGGGCGGGAACTGAAGCTTTCTTT.

This clone was observed once. The V and J genes are TRBV20-1 and TRBJ2-3; TRBD2 might be the D (7 bases). Germline V CDR1 and CDR2: DFQATT, SNEGSKA (reference sequence). The CDR3 contains 11 residues. V was cut by 6 bases and J by 8 bases, with 12 bases left in between. The CDR3: CSARRGGTQYF. The CDR3 coding sequence is TGCAGTGCCAGAAGGGGGGGTACGCAGTATTTT.

The rearrangement joins TRBV7-6 to TRBJ1-1, with D possibly being TRBD1 (6 bases). The CDR3 length is 15 residues. Deletions cut 1 base from V and 8 bases from J, with 17 bases between. CDR1 and CDR2 from the germline V gene are SGHVS and FNYEAQ. The CDR3 DNA reads TGTGCCAGCAGCTTAGTTACTGGGGGACATCAAGAAGCTTTCTTT. It codes for CASSLVTGGHQEAFF.

V is TRBV15 and J is TRBJ2-4; TRBD2 agrees at 8 bases. The CDR3 contains 12 residues. Trimming cost V 8 bases and J 6 bases; bases outside gene matches: 3. CDR1 LNHNV and CDR2 YYDKDF come from the germline V gene (reference sequence). Here the CDR3 reads CATRGGTNIQYF. As DNA, the CDR3 is TGTGCCACCCGGGGGGGCACAAACATTCAGTACTTC.

This clone was picked up one time. This sequence joins TRBV4-3 and TRBJ1-2; TRBD1 matches at 11 bases. This CDR3 region has 13 residues. CDR1 and CDR2 from the germline V gene are LGHNA and YSLEER. V dropped 1 base and J dropped 8; count of bases not matched to a gene: 0. The CDR3 spells CASSQGDRGGYTF. CDR3 nucleotide sequence: TGCGCCAGCAGCCAAGGGGACAGGGGGGGCTACACCTTC.